These 30 T cell receptor beta chains were sequenced from one sample in a study of blood T cell repertoires in COVID-19. Generated by immunoSEQ multiplex PCR, the TCRdb table keeps only in-frame clones and is missing some. The repertoire holds approximately 260,000 clones, with roughly 85% as singletons. Sequenced sample: peripheral blood. The receptors here all came from a man in his sixties who had recovered from COVID-19.

This chain joins TRBV5-1 and TRBJ2-7, with 7 bases fitting TRBD1. The germline V gene has CDR1 SGHRS and CDR2 YFSETQ. This CDR3 comprises 14 residues. J gave up 0 bases and V 2 bases, and 2 bases lay outside the gene matches. CDR3 amino acids: CASSFSGGSYEQYF. DNA for the CDR3: TGCGCCAGCAGCTTTTCAGGGGGCTCCTACGAGCAGTACTTC.

The chain is built from TRBV5-1 and TRBJ1-5, with D possibly matching TRBD1 (6 bases). Trimming left V 4 bases short and J 0 bases short, with 11 bases between. CDR3 length equals 15 residues. Germline V gene data show CDR1 as SGHRS and CDR2 as YFSETQ. The CDR3 DNA reads TGCGCCAGCAGCCCCGGGACACATAGCAATCAGCCCCAGCATTTT. It is translated as CASSPGTHSNQPQHF. Supplemented by reference TRBV5-1 and TRBJ1-5, the full variable domain reads KAGVTQTPRYLIKTRGQQVTLSCSPISGHRSVSWYQQTPGQGLQFLFEYFSETQRNKGNFPGRFSGRQFSNSRSEMNVSTLELGDSALYLCASSPGTHSNQPQHFGDGTRLSIL.

This clone occurred a few times. This chain uses TRBV1 with TRBJ2-2; TRBD1 was called by the table and not checked on the DNA. TRBV1 represents a pseudogene. The length of the CDR3 is 14 residues. CDR3 amino acids: CTSSRGWNTGELFF. DNA for the CDR3: TGCACCAGCAGCCGGGGCTGGAACACCGGGGAGCTGTTTTTT.

This chain connects TRBV14 to TRBJ1-1; 10 nucleotides line up with TRBD1. Germline trimming cut 1 base from V and 11 bases from J; bases unmatched to any gene: 4. This CDR3 region has 13 residues. CDR1 is SGHDN, CDR2 FVKESK, per germline. DNA for the CDR3: TGTGCCAGCAGCCAAGTAAGGGGACAGGGGGCTTTCTTT. Translating it yields CASSQVRGQGAFF.

V is TRBV7-6 and J is TRBJ2-4, with a weak D call TRBD2 (5 bases). CDR1 is SGHVS, CDR2 FNYEAQ, per germline. There are 15 residues in the CDR3. V dropped 7 bases and J dropped 0 bases, with 13 bases sitting between them. CDR3 sequence: CASNSRRLAKNIQYF. The CDR3 nucleotides are TGTGCCAGCAACTCCCGGAGGTTAGCCAAAAACATTCAGTACTTC.

The chain is built from TRBV28 and TRBJ1-2, with a possible D match to TRBD1 (6 bases). Germline-derived CDR1 and CDR2 are MDHEN and SYDVKM. V dropped 4 bases and J dropped 4 bases, with 13 bases sitting between them. This CDR3 is 14 amino acids long. CDR3 loop: CASSSLGQFYGYTF. The CDR3 nucleotides read TGTGCCAGCAGTTCACTAGGACAGTTCTATGGCTACACCTTC.

The chain carries TRBV30 and TRBJ2-7, with 7 bases matching TRBD1. Germline assignment: CDR1 GTSNPN and CDR2 SVGIG (reference sequence). J lost 6 bases, V lost 2 bases, and 7 bases had no gene match. The CDR3 runs to 13 residues. The CDR3 region is CAWSTQGSGEQYF. In DNA, the CDR3 is TGTGCCTGGAGTACACAGGGGTCAGGCGAGCAGTACTTC.

The chain combines TRBV6-5 with TRBJ2-6, with 9 bases lining up with TRBD1. V was pared by 5 bases and J by 2 bases, with 1 base of the junction left unmatched. CDR1 and CDR2 from the germline V gene are MNHEY and SVGAGI. The CDR3 totals 15 residues. CDR3 DNA: TGTGCCAGCAGTACAGGGGGCGCTGGGGCCAACGTCCTGACTTTC. It encodes CASSTGGAGANVLTF.

The chain employs TRBV2 and TRBJ1-5, with TRBD1 matching over 9 bases. The CDR3 has 14 residues. V was pared by 8 bases and J by 11 bases, with 13 bases of the junction left unmatched. The V gene's germline CDR1 is SNHLY and CDR2 FYNNEI. The DNA for the CDR3 is TGTGCCAGCGAGGGGGGACAGGGTAGGAGGACCCAGCATTTT. It is translated as CASEGGQGRRTQHF. Complete variable domain (other parts from reference TRBV2 and TRBJ1-5): EPEVTQTPSHQVTQMGQEVILRCVPISNHLYFYWYRQILGQKVEFLVSFYNNEISEKSEIFDDQFSVERPDGSNFTLKIRSTKLEDSAMYFCASEGGQGRRTQHFGDGTRLSIL.

The chain's CDR3 is CASSPRGTSGGAYNEQFF. For the CDR3, the DNA is TGTGCCAGCAGCCCAAGAGGGACTAGCGGGGGTGCCTACAATGAGCAGTTCTTC. The V gene is TRBV7-6, the J gene TRBJ2-1, with TRBD2 identical over 14 bases. This CDR3 is built from 18 residues. Trimming cost V 5 bases and J 2 bases; bases outside gene matches: 8. Germline CDR1 is SGHVS and CDR2 is FNYEAQ.

The chain recombines TRBV30 with TRBJ1-4; D is possibly TRBD1 (6 bases). CDR1 GTSNPN and CDR2 SVGIG come from the germline V gene (reference sequence). V lost 2 bases to trimming and J lost 1 base, with 11 bases between them. CDR3 length: 15 amino acids. The CDR3 DNA sequence: TGTGCCTGGAGTCGGGGGGGCCGAACTAATGAAAAACTGTTTTTT. The encoded protein is CAWSRGGRTNEKLFF.

V and J are TRBV28 and TRBJ2-7; 12 positions match TRBD2. Germline V gene lookup returns CDR1 MDHEN and CDR2 SYDVKM. This CDR3 is 16 amino acids long. With V trimmed by 5 bases and J by 5 bases, 10 bases remained unmatched. This chain's CDR3 is CASSTTSGGLLHEQYF. Written as DNA, the CDR3 is TGTGCCAGCAGTACCACTAGCGGGGGGCTCCTCCACGAGCAGTACTTC.

The J gene is TRBJ2-1, the V gene TRBV5-1; 14 nucleotides agree with TRBD2. The germline V gene encodes CDR1 SGHRS and CDR2 YFSETQ. The J segment lost 7 bases and the V segment lost 3 bases, leaving 9 bases of the junction unmatched. This CDR3 is built from 17 residues. The CDR3 DNA reads as TGCGCCAGCAGCTCGTCCGGGACTAGCGGGAGTCTTAATGAGCAGTTCTTC. As protein: CASSSSGTSGSLNEQFF.

DNA of the CDR3: TGCGCCAGCAGCCAGGACAGCGGCCGTGGCTACACCTTC. As protein: CASSQDSGRGYTF. The chain combines TRBV5-1 with TRBJ1-2, with D possibly being TRBD1 (6 bases). The CDR3 is 13 residues long. V was shortened by 4 bases and J by 7 bases, with 14 bases between the two germline ends. Germline loops: CDR1 SGHRS, CDR2 YFSETQ.

The chain recombines TRBV14 with TRBJ2-1; TRBD2 matches 12 bases. Germline values: CDR1 SGHDN, CDR2 FVKESK. The CDR3 has 18 residues. The V and J ends lost 0 bases and 6 bases, in that order; junction bases with no gene match: 9. CDR3 bases: TGTGCCAGCAGCCAAGACCGCGGACTAGCGGGACTGAGCAATGAGCAGTTCTTC. It translates to CASSQDRGLAGLSNEQFF. The full variable domain, with the rest looked up from reference TRBV14 and TRBJ2-1, is EAGVTQFPSHSVIEKGQTVTLRCDPISGHDNLYWYRRVMGKEIKFLLHFVKESKQDESGMPNNRFLAERTGGTYSTLKVQPAELEDSGVYFCASSQDRGLAGLSNEQFFGPGTRLTVL.

This chain connects TRBV6-8 to TRBJ1-3; 8 bases align to TRBD1. V lost 5 bases and J lost 3; bases outside the gene matches: 9. CDR3 size: 16 residues. Looked up from germline, CDR1 is MNHGY and CDR2 is SAAAGT. CDR3 sequence: CASSRLGQGFGNTIYF. DNA for the CDR3: TGTGCCAGCAGTCGACTTGGACAGGGTTTTGGAAACACCATATATTTT.

V usage is TRBV5-1 and J usage is TRBJ2-7; D uncertain. V was shortened by 4 bases and J by 0 bases, with 17 bases between the two germline ends. Germline CDR1 reads SGHRS; CDR2 reads YFSETQ. The CDR3 runs 16 residues. CDR3 sequence: CASSVPPGQDSYEQYF. The CDR3 bases are TGCGCCAGCAGCGTTCCCCCAGGCCAAGACTCCTACGAGCAGTACTTC.

The V call is TRBV3-1 (or the pseudogene TRBV3-2), the J call TRBJ1-1; TRBD1 matches 8 bases. The germline CDR1 and CDR2 sequences are LGHDT and YNNKEL (reference sequence). The CDR3 runs to 15 residues. Germline trimming cut 1 base from V and 5 bases from J; bases unmatched to any gene: 6. The CDR3 protein is CASSQGLGTGTEAFF. CDR3 nucleotide sequence: TGTGCCAGCAGCCAAGGGTTAGGGACAGGAACTGAAGCTTTCTTT.

The V gene is TRBV12-3 or TRBV12-4, the J gene TRBJ2-1; D gene unclear. Trimming shortened V by 2 bases and J by 8 bases, and 7 bases separated the two germline ends. The CDR3 spans 12 residues. CDR3 loop: CASSLYSYEQFF. CDR3 bases: TGTGCCAGCAGTTTATATTCCTATGAGCAGTTCTTC.

The rearrangement joins TRBV19 to TRBJ2-5; TRBD1 matches 7 bases. Per the germline V gene, CDR1 is LNHDA and CDR2 is SQIVND (reference sequence). J gave up 5 bases and V 6 bases, and 9 bases lay outside the gene matches. The CDR3 covers 14 residues. The CDR3, as DNA: TGTGCCAGTAGCGATAGAGGGGGCTCGGAGACCCAGTACTTC. It translates to CASSDRGGSETQYF.

This clone was counted a few times. The V gene is TRBV7-2, the J gene TRBJ1-1; 7 nucleotides align to TRBD1. The CDR3 is 13 residues long. V lost 9 bases to trimming and J lost 0 bases; unmatched junction nucleotides: 4. CDR1 is SGHTA and CDR2 is FQGNSA in the germline V gene. CDR3 DNA: TGTGCCAGTCGACAGGGCTTGAACACTGAAGCTTTCTTT. Protein sequence: CASRQGLNTEAFF. The whole variable domain, filled in from reference TRBV7-2 and TRBJ1-1, reads GAGVSQSPSNKVTEKGKDVELRCDPISGHTALYWYRQSLGQGLEFLIYFQGNSAPDKSGLPSDRFSAERTGGSVSTLTIQRTQQEDSAVYLCASRQGLNTEAFFGQGTRLTVV.

This chain connects TRBV20-1 to TRBJ2-5; D possibly corresponds to TRBD2 (5 bases). The CDR3 sequence is 14 residues long. Trimming shortened V by 3 bases and J by 5 bases, and 16 bases separated the two germline ends. In germline, CDR1 is DFQATT, CDR2 SNEGSKA (reference sequence). The DNA of the CDR3 is TGCAGTGCTAGTGGCCTCGGGATTGAGGAGACCCAGTACTTC. As protein: CSASGLGIEETQYF.

DNA for the CDR3: TGTGCCAGTACCACAGGGGGCCTCGGGGAAAAACTGTTTTTT. Translating gives CASTTGGLGEKLFF. This chain uses TRBV19 with TRBJ1-4, with 9 bases fitting TRBD1. Germline V CDR1 and CDR2: LNHDA, SQIVND (reference sequence). The trim removed 7 bases at V and 8 bases at J, leaving 8 bases unmatched. The CDR3 extends over 14 amino acids.

The CDR3 DNA reads as TGTGCCAGCAGCTTAGATGGCTCCAGTGAGCAGTTCTTC. Translation: CASSLDGSSEQFF. The J gene is TRBJ2-1, the V gene TRBV11-3; D remains ambiguous. The germline V and J ends were trimmed by 0 bases and 9 bases, with 9 bases remaining between them. CDR1 is SGHNT, CDR2 YENEEA, per germline. The CDR3 extends over 13 amino acids.

This clone showed up just once. V gene TRBV6-1 combines with J gene TRBJ2-1; TRBD1 aligns across 7 bases. Germline lookup yields CDR1 MNHNS and CDR2 SASEGT. The CDR3 totals 15 residues. V lost 2 bases to trimming and J lost 7 bases; unmatched junction nucleotides: 8. The chain's CDR3 is CASSERDRKTNEQFF. CDR3 in DNA: TGTGCCAGCAGTGAACGGGACAGAAAGACGAATGAGCAGTTCTTC.

The chain uses TRBV4-2 and TRBJ2-3, with 16 positions matching TRBD2. CDR1 and CDR2 from the germline V gene are LGHNA and YNFKEQ. The length of the CDR3 is 20 residues. The V and J ends lost 2 bases and 2 bases, in that order; junction bases with no gene match: 10. CDR3: CASSQHASGTSGGATDTQYF. The DNA of the CDR3 is TGTGCCAGCAGCCAACATGCCTCAGGGACTAGCGGGGGGGCCACAGATACGCAGTATTTT.

This chain uses TRBV28 with TRBJ1-5; D gene uncertain. CDR3 length: 15 amino acids. With 5 bases removed from V and 7 bases from J, the gap between germline ends came to 18 bases. From germline, CDR1 is MDHEN and CDR2 SYDVKM. The CDR3 region is CASSPSTRLSQPQHF. CDR3 DNA sequence: TGTGCCAGCAGTCCCTCCACCAGGCTGTCGCAGCCCCAGCATTTT.

The rearrangement joins TRBV13 to TRBJ2-7, with 7 nucleotides matching TRBD2. Unmatched junction bases numbered 9, after V lost 2 bases and J lost 2 bases. The germline gives CDR1 PRHDT, CDR2 FYEKMQ (reference sequence). The CDR3 has 16 residues. In nucleotides, the CDR3 is TGTGCCAGCAGCTTACTCGGGGGGTCGAAAACCTACGAGCAGTACTTC. Translation gives CASSLLGGSKTYEQYF.

The chain employs TRBV5-4 and TRBJ2-3; 8 bases are a match to TRBD2. The V gene end was trimmed by 4 bases and the J gene end by 5 bases; junction bases not matched to a gene: 6. The CDR3 contains 14 residues. Germline V lookup: CDR1 SGHNT, CDR2 YYREEE (reference sequence). The CDR3 loop is CASSRDGRGDTQYF. CDR3 in DNA: TGTGCCAGCAGCCGAGACGGGAGGGGAGATACGCAGTATTTT.

The rearrangement uses TRBV25-1 and TRBJ2-7, with D possibly matching TRBD1 (6 bases). Germline V lookup: CDR1 MGHDK, CDR2 SYGVNS. The CDR3 has 13 amino acids. With 6 bases removed from V and 4 bases from J, the gap between germline ends came to 13 bases. CDR3 in DNA: TGTGCCAGCAGCCACAGGGTCGGATACGAGCAGTACTTC. This translates into CASSHRVGYEQYF.